The sequence of this T cell receptor beta chain was determined in a study of T-cell reconstitution after alpha-beta-depleted transplantation in children (TCRdb year 2016). About the investigation overall: Using TCR repertoire profiling, the study quantitatively followed how T-cell immune reconstitution unfolded in children after TCRalphabeta/CD19-depleted allogeneic hematopoietic cell transplantation.

This clonotype appeared many times. The clone's antigen remains unknown. No much larger clone is present one base from it, and per-base qualities are unavailable. The method behind the library was PCR. Sequenced on an Illumina HiSeq 2500. To normalize quantification of the TCRbeta repertoire, the TCR libraries were built with molecular barcoding that relied on unique molecular identifiers. TCRdb ran its own pipeline on the public reads, namely fastp trimming at Q25 and MiXCR clone calling, and kept in-frame beta chains. Rows with a matching CDR3 protein are joined into one entry that keeps the most common DNA and genes. In this sample the table shows around 600,000 distinct CDR3 sequences, more than 9% of which occur a single time. Jointly, the top ten make up less than 4.5% of the sample. The input for sequencing was PBMCs from the stem cell graft donor, taken from the stem cell graft. This receptor was identified in a human donor who donated a stem cell graft to a child with acute myeloid leukemia.

The CDR3 protein is CASSYRGRSYGYTF. The DNA is TGTGCCAGCAGTTACAGGGGGCGAAGCTATGGCTACACCTTC. The chain uses TRBV6-5 and TRBJ1-2, and TRBD1 aligns with 7 junction nucleotides. The CDR3 sequence holds 14 residues, the cysteine and phenylalanine included. Of all the DNA, just the CDR3 is kept, 42 bases in frame from base 1. Taken from the germline V gene, the CDR1 and CDR2 loops are MNHEY and SVGAGI. V ends up 2 bases short and J 4 bases short, with an unmatched junction base count of 4.